The table lists the clone carrying this T cell receptor beta chain with a few counts. Its matching antigen is unknown. Per the germline V gene, CDR1 is KGHSH and CDR2 is LQKENI. The V gene lost 2 bases and the J gene lost 4 bases, with 9 bases spanning the gap. The CDR3 is made up of 14 amino acids. CD8+CD4-CCR7+CD45RA+ sorting gave the naive CD8 T cells. TCRdb re-called the PCR reads with MiXCR, one entry per CDR3 protein. Of about 640,000 distinct CDR3 sequences detected, just under 20% appear once; the ten largest clones hold roughly 0.9%. This entry belongs to a study of molecular identifiers for immune sequencing clone quantification. At the level of the study: Split five ways in replicates, RNA from about 20,000 or 100,000 naive CD8 cells had four portions sequenced.

Whole-study results and caveats: Sharing of a barcode by identical TCR molecules could cause highly expanded clone sizes to be underestimated. Effector cells had over 99% of their molecules in clones above 20 RNA copies, while naive cells had under 1%.

The V gene is TRBV18, the J gene TRBJ1-5; D is unclear. This receptor was identified in a human donor in good health. Some libraries in this study had Jurkat cell RNA spiked in. The sequenced material came from naive CD8+ T cells from blood, with Jurkat cell RNA spiked in. Subset in this sample: FACS-sorted CD8+CD4-CCR7+CD45RA+ naive T cells. CDR3 sequence: CASSPARGNQPQHF. The CDR3 DNA reads TGTGCCAGCTCACCAGCTCGCGGGAATCAGCCCCAGCATTTT.